This note documents a single T cell receptor beta chain sequence. A junction end diverges from the germline sequence, so it may reflect a read error. TCRdb passed the PCR reads through MiXCR, listing each CDR3 protein once. The table records 9,000 to 13,000 distinct CDR3 sequences, about 29% of them present only once. CDR3 size: 15 residues. The germline V gene has CDR1 MGHRA and CDR2 YSYEKL. This entry belongs to a study of immune characterization of retroperitoneal liposarcoma. The source material was tumor tissue. The source of this sequence is a male donor with retroperitoneal liposarcoma. V is TRBV4-1 and J is TRBJ2-5; D possibly uses TRBD1 or TRBD2 (5 bases each). Written as DNA, the CDR3 is TGTGCCAGCAGCGGCCCAGGGACCGTAAACAATGAGCAGTACTTC. This gives the protein CASSGPGTVNNEQYF.